This passage covers 9 T cell receptor beta chains from one sample sequenced in a study of T cells in Graves' hyperthyroidism and ophthalmopathy (dated by TCRdb to about 2019). Library preparation employed multiplex PCR. Instrument on record: Illumina HiSeq 2000. The TCR beta CDR3 regions were amplified from RNA transcripts. The TCR CDR3 was subjected to a first round of RT-PCR using the HTBI primer set and the Qiagen OneStep RT-PCR kit. TCRdb itself trimmed the public reads at Q25 with fastp, ran MiXCR and retained productive beta chains. Every CDR3 protein is listed once, alongside the most common genes and DNA of its rows. The sample includes approximately 530,000 distinct CDR3 sequences, with 16% observed a single time. The top ten hold 15% to 20% of the sample. Sequencing was performed on blood. These receptors all come from a woman aged 18-29 years with Graves' hyperthyroidism.

Many counts were recorded for this clonotype. V is TRBV20-1 and J is TRBJ1-2; tentatively, D is TRBD1 (5 bases). CDR1 and CDR2 (germline): DFQATT, SNEGSKA (reference sequence). V was trimmed by 3 bases and J by 8 bases, leaving 13 bases between them. The CDR3 length is 12 residues. The CDR3 nucleotides are TGCAGTGCTAGGGTTACAGGCGTCGGCTACACCTTC. Its translation is CSARVTGVGYTF.

This clonotype has at least ten counts. V gene TRBV20-1 combines with J gene TRBJ2-7; 10 bases fit TRBD2. CDR1 and CDR2 from the germline V gene are DFQATT and SNEGSKA (reference sequence). This CDR3 spans 18 amino acids. V lost 0 bases to trimming and J lost 3 bases; unmatched junction nucleotides: 14. The CDR3 coding sequence is TGCAGTGCTAGAGATCCCTGGGCTAGCGGGAGCGGTCTCTACGAGCAGTACTTC. Amino acids: CSARDPWASGSGLYEQYF.

The gene calls are TRBV10-3 and TRBJ2-7, with 13 bases fitting TRBD2. Germline CDR1 reads ENHRY; CDR2 reads SYGVKD. V trimming: 10 bases; J trimming: 0 bases; junction bases outside the gene matches: 6. The CDR3 runs 15 residues. CDR3 region: CATGLAGASSYEQYF. CDR3 nucleotides: TGTGCCACCGGACTAGCGGGAGCCTCCTCCTACGAGCAGTACTTC.

CDR3 sequence: CASSQEVYGNTIYF. The CDR3 DNA is TGTGCCAGCAGCCAAGAAGTGTACGGAAACACCATATATTTT. This chain joins TRBV14 and TRBJ1-3; no clear D. The CDR3 extends over 14 amino acids. Germline CDR1 reads SGHDN; CDR2 reads FVKESK. With 0 bases removed from V and 4 bases from J, the gap between germline ends came to 7 bases.

J is TRBJ2-4 and V is TRBV29-1, with 12 bases matching TRBD2. Per germline, CDR1 SQVTM and CDR2 ANQGSEA. V trimming: 4 bases; J trimming: 1 base; junction bases outside the gene matches: 8. The CDR3 is made up of 17 amino acids. CDR3 coding DNA: TGCAGCGTTGTTCGTCTAGCGGGAGGGCCGGCCAAAAACATTCAGTACTTC. The encoded protein is CSVVRLAGGPAKNIQYF.

This clonotype has ten or more counts. The genes are TRBV11-2 and TRBJ1-1; D unclear. CDR3 size: 17 residues. Trimming left V 4 bases short and J 2 bases short, with 20 bases between. Per germline, CDR1 SGHAT and CDR2 FQNNGV. The CDR3 DNA reads TGTGCCAGCAGCTCATGGTCTCTGGGCCAGACCAACACTGAAGCTTTCTTT. Its translation is CASSSWSLGQTNTEAFF.

In its sample, this clonotype was seen a few times. The V call is TRBV6-6, the J call TRBJ1-2; D might be TRBD1 (5 bases). Germline CDR1 is MNHNY and CDR2 is SVGAGI (reference sequence). This CDR3 has 14 residues. The V and J ends lost 0 bases and 4 bases respectively, with 9 bases between them. The DNA of the CDR3 is TGTGCCAGCAGTTACTCACCGGGGACCTATGGCTACACCTTC. It yields the protein CASSYSPGTYGYTF.

This clonotype was detected many times. V usage is TRBV11-2 and J usage is TRBJ2-3; 9 nucleotides align to TRBD2. The V gene's germline CDR1 is SGHAT and CDR2 FQNNGV. CDR3 length: 15 amino acids. V lost 4 bases to trimming and J lost 4 bases; unmatched junction nucleotides: 6. The CDR3 sequence is CASSSRGGGADTQYF. CDR3 coding DNA: TGTGCCAGCAGCTCGCGGGGGGGCGGCGCAGATACGCAGTATTTT.

This clonotype appeared a few times. This sequence joins TRBV10-1 and TRBJ2-7, with D possibly matching TRBD1 (6 bases). Trimming removed 10 bases at V and 4 bases at J, with 14 bases between. Germline lookup yields CDR1 WNHNN and CDR2 SYGVQD (reference sequence). The CDR3 consists of 12 residues. CDR3 DNA: TGCGCCACTGGACAGCACCCTTACGAGCAGTACTTC. This encodes CATGQHPYEQYF.